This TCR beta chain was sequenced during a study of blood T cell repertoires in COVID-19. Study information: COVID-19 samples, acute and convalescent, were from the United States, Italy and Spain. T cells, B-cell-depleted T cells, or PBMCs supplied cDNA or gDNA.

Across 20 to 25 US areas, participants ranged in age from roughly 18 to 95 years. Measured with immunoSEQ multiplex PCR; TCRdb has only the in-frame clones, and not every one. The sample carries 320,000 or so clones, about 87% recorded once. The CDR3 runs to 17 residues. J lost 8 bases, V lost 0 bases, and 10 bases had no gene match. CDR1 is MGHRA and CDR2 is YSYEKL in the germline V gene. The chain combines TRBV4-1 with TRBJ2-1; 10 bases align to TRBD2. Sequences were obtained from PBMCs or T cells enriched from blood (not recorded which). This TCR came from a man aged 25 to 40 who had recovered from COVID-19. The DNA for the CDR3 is TGCGCCAGCAGCCAAGACTTACAGAGCGGGGGGGCCGATGAGCAGTTCTTC. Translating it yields CASSQDLQSGGADEQFF.